Each of the 12 T cell receptor beta chains below was sequenced from the same sample in a study of response to subunit inactivated influenza vaccine. TCRdb independently ran MiXCR on the RT-PCR reads; one entry per CDR3 protein. The profile covers about 500,000 distinct CDR3 sequences, with approximately 15% appearing a single time and 3% taken by the ten largest. The specimen was CD4+ T cells sorted from PBMCs, collected less than 25 months after vaccination. The origin of the receptors is a man between 50 and 75 years old who received an inactivated influenza vaccine.

The sample holds a few counts of this clonotype. The V and J genes are TRBV12-3 or TRBV12-4 and TRBJ2-5; 8 nucleotides align to TRBD2. The length of the CDR3 is 15 residues. V shed 2 bases, J shed 4 bases, and the junction held 6 bases outside the gene matches. The CDR3 DNA follows: TGTGCCAGCAGTTTATCGGGACTAGAAATAGAGACCCAGTACTTC. It is translated as CASSLSGLEIETQYF.

The rearrangement links TRBV5-5 to TRBJ1-5; 7 bases align to TRBD1. Per the germline V gene, CDR1 is SGHKS and CDR2 is YYEKEE (reference sequence). The J segment lost 6 bases and the V segment lost 4 bases, leaving 7 bases of the junction unmatched. The CDR3 totals 14 residues. The CDR3 reads CASSPGTVFQPQHF. The CDR3 nucleotides are TGTGCCAGCAGCCCAGGGACAGTTTTTCAGCCCCAGCATTTT.

This clonotype was seen a few times. The rearrangement uses TRBV12-3 or TRBV12-4 and TRBJ2-1, with TRBD2 matching 8 bases. J lost 7 bases, V lost 3 bases, and 8 bases had no gene match. CDR3 length: 15 residues. CDR3 in amino acids: CASSLSREGQNEQFF. The DNA for the CDR3 is TGTGCCAGCAGTTTGTCCCGGGAGGGCCAAAATGAGCAGTTCTTC.

This chain links TRBV10-3 with TRBJ2-5; 7 nucleotides match TRBD2. The CDR3 is 15 residues long. CDR1 is ENHRY and CDR2 is SYGVKD in the germline V gene. J lost 1 base, V lost 5 bases, and 7 bases had no gene match. The CDR3 sequence is CAISTPSGSQETQYF. DNA for the CDR3: TGTGCCATCAGTACTCCTAGCGGCAGCCAAGAGACCCAGTACTTC.

The V and J genes are TRBV7-2 and TRBJ2-3, with 11 bases identical to TRBD2. J gave up 5 bases and V 5 bases, and 12 bases lay outside the gene matches. The CDR3 is made up of 17 amino acids. Germline-derived CDR1 and CDR2 are SGHTA and FQGNSA. CDR3 sequence: CASSRTVAGGLGDTQYF. The DNA of the CDR3 is TGTGCCAGCAGCCGCACTGTAGCGGGGGGGCTTGGAGATACGCAGTATTTT.

The chain combines TRBV5-1 with TRBJ1-1; D gene unclear. The V gene's germline CDR1 is SGHRS and CDR2 YFSETQ. The CDR3 length is 15 residues. V lost 0 bases and J 0 bases, leaving 9 bases between the germline ends. CDR3 sequence reads: CASSLGGLLNTEAFF. CDR3 DNA: TGCGCCAGCAGCTTGGGAGGACTTCTGAACACTGAAGCTTTCTTT. The entire variable domain, with the rest obtained from reference TRBV5-1 and TRBJ1-1, is as follows: KAGVTQTPRYLIKTRGQQVTLSCSPISGHRSVSWYQQTPGQGLQFLFEYFSETQRNKGNFPGRFSGRQFSNSRSEMNVSTLELGDSALYLCASSLGGLLNTEAFFGQGTRLTVV.

Only a few counts were recorded for this clonotype. The CDR3 here is CASSVWGTDTQYF. CDR3 coding DNA: TGTGCCAGCAGTGTCTGGGGTACAGATACGCAGTATTTT. The chain combines TRBV2 with TRBJ2-3; D unclear. The ends were cut back, 4 bases at V and 3 bases at J, with 8 bases in the middle. Germline V lookup: CDR1 SNHLY, CDR2 FYNNEI. The CDR3 has 13 amino acids. The full variable domain, with the rest looked up from reference TRBV2 and TRBJ2-3, is EPEVTQTPSHQVTQMGQEVILRCVPISNHLYFYWYRQILGQKVEFLVSFYNNEISEKSEIFDDQFSVERPDGSNFTLKIRSTKLEDSAMYFCASSVWGTDTQYFGPGTRLTVL.

This sequence joins TRBV10-3 and TRBJ2-3, with 10 bases lining up with TRBD2. The CDR3 runs 16 residues. Germline lookup yields CDR1 ENHRY and CDR2 SYGVKD. Trimming cost V 2 bases and J 4 bases; bases outside gene matches: 6. For the CDR3, the DNA is TGTGCCATCAGTGAGAGGTCTAGCGGGAGTCCAGATACGCAGTATTTT. Amino acids: CAISERSSGSPDTQYF.

This rearrangement joins TRBV10-3 to TRBJ2-1, with D uncertain. From germline, CDR1 is ENHRY and CDR2 SYGVKD. V dropped 0 bases and J dropped 9 bases, with 3 bases sitting between them. The CDR3 contains 11 residues. The CDR3 DNA sequence: TGTGCCATCAGTGAGTCAATTGAGCAGTTCTTC. It yields the protein CAISESIEQFF.

This clonotype was observed a handful of times. The CDR3 loop is CASSLGLAPYEQYF. The CDR3 nucleotides read TGTGCCAGCTCACTGGGACTAGCACCCTACGAGCAGTACTTC. The chain is built from TRBV18 and TRBJ2-7; 9 nucleotides match TRBD2. CDR1 is KGHSH and CDR2 is LQKENI in the germline V gene. The CDR3 consists of 14 residues. Trimming removed 4 bases from V and 2 bases from J; junction bases left unmatched: 3.

V is TRBV10-3 and J is TRBJ2-1, with D possibly matching TRBD2 (7 bases). The germline CDR1 and CDR2 sequences are ENHRY and SYGVKD. V gave up 7 bases and J gave up 10 bases, with 11 bases separating them. CDR3 size: 11 residues. The CDR3: CAIMGGQEQFF. CDR3 nucleotide sequence: TGTGCCATCATGGGGGGGCAAGAGCAGTTCTTC.

In this sample, this clonotype turned up many times. J is TRBJ1-4 and V is TRBV15; D unresolved. V lost 5 bases and J 4 bases, leaving 5 bases between the germline ends. This CDR3 spans 12 amino acids. CDR1 is LNHNV, CDR2 YYDKDF, per germline (reference sequence). The CDR3 coding sequence is TGTGCCACCAGCGGCCTTAATGAAAAACTGTTTTTT. It codes for CATSGLNEKLFF.